The clone carrying this T cell receptor beta chain was seen a few times. Its specificity is unknown. The sample is drawn from a study of T cells after yellow fever vaccination. Overall study results and limits: The secondary response showed a weaker magnitude and a faster peak, day 5 versus 15. Contaminants from the bulk population, in the form of abundant clonotypes, could be found in FACS-sorted repertoires.

The CDR3 spans 14 residues. CDR1 and CDR2 (germline): SGDLS, YYNGEE. V was shortened by 6 bases and J by 7 bases, with 14 bases between the two germline ends. 5'RACE template switching produced TCR cDNA carrying a universal primer site and UMIs. MiXCR, applied by TCRdb to the 5' RACE reads, yields one record per CDR3 protein. This sample has about 340,000 distinct CDR3 sequences, with more than 8.5% found just once. The gene calls are TRBV9 and TRBJ1-6; possible D gene TRBD1, 6 bases. The specimen comprised PBMCs, sampled on the day of the first yellow fever vaccination. The origin of this receptor is a man aged 18 to 35 who received the YFV17D yellow fever vaccine. CDR3 loop: CASTSGTSNSPLHF. The DNA for the CDR3 is TGTGCCAGCACCTCCGGGACAAGCAATTCACCCCTCCACTTT. Using reference TRBV9 and TRBJ1-6 for the parts outside the CDR3, the full variable domain is DSGVTQTPKHLITATGQRVTLRCSPRSGDLSVYWYQQSLDQGLQFLIQYYNGEERAKGNILERFSAQQFPDLHSELNLSSLELGDSALYFCASTSGTSNSPLHFGNGTRLTVT.